Presented here are 14 T cell receptor beta chains from one specimen sequenced in a study of T cells in narcolepsy. Using immunoSEQ multiplex PCR, the repertoire was profiled, and TCRdb retains in-frame clones only, with some absent. This sample carries some 24,000 clones, approximately 89% of them seen once, and the ten largest clones take around 1.4%. Material: CD45RA- memory CD4+ T cells from PBMCs. These receptors were collected from a human donor with narcolepsy.

This clone was seen a few times. V and J are TRBV20-1 and TRBJ1-2; no definite D call. Per the germline V gene, CDR1 is DFQATT and CDR2 is SNEGSKA (reference sequence). Trimming removed 3 bases at V and 8 bases at J, with 10 bases between. The CDR3 runs to 11 residues. In DNA form, the CDR3 reads TGCAGTGCTAGTGCGCCCGGGGGCTACACCTTC. Amino acids: CSASAPGGYTF.

The chain joins TRBV19 to TRBJ2-5; no firm D call. The germline V gene has CDR1 LNHDA and CDR2 SQIVND (reference sequence). This CDR3 has 13 amino acids. V was cut by 5 bases and J by 1 base, with 8 bases left in between. The CDR3 spells CASSRGVQETQYF. CDR3 bases: TGTGCCAGTAGTCGAGGAGTCCAAGAGACCCAGTACTTC.

V gene TRBV2 combines with J gene TRBJ1-3; D is unresolved. The CDR3 is 15 residues long. V was shortened by 3 bases and J by 4 bases, with 13 bases between the two germline ends. The germline gives CDR1 SNHLY, CDR2 FYNNEI. The CDR3 here is CASSDYVRGGNTIYF. Here the CDR3 DNA reads TGTGCCAGCAGTGATTATGTAAGAGGGGGAAACACCATATATTTT.

The rearrangement uses TRBV7-8 and TRBJ2-2; D is uncertain. Germline CDR1 and CDR2: SGHVS and FQNEAQ. The CDR3 sequence is 14 residues long. Trimming took 0 bases from V and 6 from J, leaving 8 bases between them. DNA for the CDR3: TGTGCCAGCAGCTTAGCCAAAACTTCCGGGGAGCTGTTTTTT. Protein sequence: CASSLAKTSGELFF.

This chain uses TRBV18 with TRBJ1-2; unclear D gene. CDR3 length: 13 amino acids. Trimming stripped 3 bases from V and 3 bases from J, with 8 bases between. From germline, CDR1 is KGHSH and CDR2 LQKENI. The chain's CDR3 is CASSPNEDYGYTF. The CDR3 DNA reads as TGTGCCAGCTCACCTAACGAGGACTATGGCTACACCTTC.

This clone has only one observation. The chain joins TRBV27 to TRBJ2-7, with 14 nucleotides matching TRBD2. The CDR3 consists of 15 residues. From germline, CDR1 is MNHEY and CDR2 SMNVEV (reference sequence). The V gene end was trimmed by 6 bases and the J gene end by 5 bases; junction bases not matched to a gene: 6. CDR3 nucleotides: TGTGCCAGCAGAGGGGGGACTAGCGGGAGAAACGAGCAGTACTTC. Translation: CASRGGTSGRNEQYF.

This clone was seen a single time. V usage is TRBV12-5 and J usage is TRBJ1-2; D is unresolved. This CDR3 comprises 13 residues. The germline gives CDR1 LGHNT, CDR2 FRNRAP. V dropped 1 base and J dropped 4 bases, with 7 bases sitting between them. DNA of the CDR3: TGTGCTAGTGGTTTGGCTGGGCGCTATGGCTACACCTTC. Protein product: CASGLAGRYGYTF.

The rearrangement joins TRBV5-6 to TRBJ1-1; possibly TRBD1 for D (5 bases). The CDR3 totals 15 residues. Trimming shortened V by 4 bases and J by 1 base, and 14 bases separated the two germline ends. Germline assignment: CDR1 SGHDT and CDR2 YYEEEE. The CDR3 DNA sequence: TGTGCCAGCAGCCAACAGGACCAGGGGAACACTGAAGCTTTCTTT. Translated, it gives CASSQQDQGNTEAFF.

The CDR3 here is CASSSIIAEPQETQYF. The CDR3 DNA follows: TGTGCCAGCAGTTCTATAATAGCGGAACCACAAGAGACCCAGTACTTC. The V call is TRBV28, the J call TRBJ2-5, with D maybe TRBD2 (6 bases). Between the trimmed V and J ends, which lost 4 bases and 2 bases, there was a span of 17 bases. The CDR3 consists of 16 residues. Germline V CDR1 and CDR2: MDHEN, SYDVKM.

The chain is built from TRBV5-4 and TRBJ2-3; possible D gene TRBD2, 5 bases. V dropped 0 bases and J dropped 2 bases, with 10 bases sitting between them. The germline gives CDR1 SGHNT, CDR2 YYREEE (reference sequence). CDR3 length equals 15 residues. CDR3 amino acids: CASSLASGYTDTQYF. CDR3 nucleotides: TGTGCCAGCAGCTTGGCGTCGGGGTACACAGATACGCAGTATTTT.

This sequence joins TRBV28 and TRBJ1-1; 8 bases align to TRBD1. This CDR3 comprises 15 residues. V dropped 6 bases and J dropped 1; count of bases not matched to a gene: 7. Germline V gene lookup returns CDR1 MDHEN and CDR2 SYDVKM. The CDR3 nucleotides read TGTGCCAGCAGAAAGAGGACAGGGAGGAACACTGAAGCTTTCTTT. Amino acids: CASRKRTGRNTEAFF.

The chain employs TRBV2 and TRBJ1-1; 10 nucleotides align to TRBD1. This CDR3 region has 14 residues. Per the germline V gene, CDR1 is SNHLY and CDR2 is FYNNEI. After removal of 7 bases from V and 2 bases from J, the junction contained 4 bases not matched to a gene. CDR3 loop: CASMGTGVNTEAFF. CDR3 nucleotides: TGTGCCAGCATGGGGACAGGGGTAAACACTGAAGCTTTCTTT.

This clone appeared a few times. The chain is built from TRBV5-4 and TRBJ1-2; tentative D call: TRBD1 (6 bases). Looked up from germline, CDR1 is SGHNT and CDR2 is YYREEE (reference sequence). This CDR3 contains 16 residues. V gave up 4 bases and J gave up 4 bases, with 20 bases separating them. CDR3 nucleotides: TGTGCCAGCAGCCAACTGGGGGCCGGGAAGGGCTATGGCTACACCTTC. It encodes CASSQLGAGKGYGYTF.

The rearrangement joins TRBV28 to TRBJ2-3; D perhaps matches TRBD2 (5 bases). Between the trimmed V and J ends, which lost 3 bases and 8 bases, there was a span of 18 bases. CDR1 and CDR2 (germline): MDHEN, SYDVKM. CDR3 size: 15 residues. CDR3 protein: CASSFPGLDPRTQYF. CDR3 coding DNA: TGTGCCAGCAGTTTCCCTGGACTGGATCCGCGTACGCAGTATTTT.